Shown below are 32 T cell receptor beta chains from a single sample sequenced in a study of T cell repertoires in cytomegalovirus infection. TCRdb reanalysed the reads using MiXCR and keeps one entry per CDR3 protein. The sample has 75,000 to 95,000 distinct CDR3 sequences, roughly half seen once. Antigen specificity for these receptors is unknown. The material sequenced was CD8+ T cells from cultured PBMCs, taken from culture after CMV antigen stimulation. These receptors originate from a human donor in good health (CMV status not recorded). Some clones in this sample may be carry-over from other donors' samples.

This clonotype has just one count. The chain is built from TRBV4-1 and TRBJ2-5, with TRBD1 identical over 7 bases. The J segment lost 5 bases and the V segment lost 5 bases, leaving 8 bases of the junction unmatched. CDR3 size: 14 residues. Germline V lookup: CDR1 MGHRA, CDR2 YSYEKL. This CDR3 is CASSLTGAAETQYF. CDR3 nucleotide sequence: TGCGCCAGCAGCTTAACAGGGGCGGCGGAGACCCAGTACTTC.

This clonotype has more than one count but fewer than ten. The chain uses TRBV6-1 and TRBJ2-3; 7 bases align to TRBD2. V shed 2 bases and J 2 bases; nucleotides not matched to a gene: 10. The CDR3 length is 17 residues. Germline V gene sequence: CDR1 MNHNS, CDR2 SASEGT. The CDR3, as DNA: TGTGCCAGCAGTGAAAATTGGGGGGGACGCGACACAGATACGCAGTATTTT. Translated: CASSENWGGRDTDTQYF.

This clonotype came up a few times. V gene TRBV7-9 combines with J gene TRBJ2-1, with 9 bases lining up with TRBD2. V was clipped by 1 base and J by 6 bases; unmatched bases: 1. The CDR3 loop spans 14 amino acids. Per the germline V gene, CDR1 is SEHNR and CDR2 is FQNEAQ (reference sequence). The CDR3 loop is CASSLEREVNEQFF. In DNA, the CDR3 is TGTGCCAGCAGCTTAGAGCGGGAGGTCAATGAGCAGTTCTTC.

The rearrangement uses TRBV12-5 and TRBJ1-2, with 9 positions matching TRBD1. The CDR3 totals 15 residues. V dropped 4 bases and J dropped 5; count of bases not matched to a gene: 8. Germline V CDR1 and CDR2: LGHNT, FRNRAP. For the CDR3, the DNA is TGTGCTAGTGGTTCCTCAGGGACAGGGAAATATGGCTACACCTTC. Encoded protein: CASGSSGTGKYGYTF.

CDR3 sequence (DNA): TGTGCCAGCAACGCGGGGACAGGGGGCGTAGACACTGAAGCTTTCTTT. It encodes CASNAGTGGVDTEAFF. The V gene is TRBV4-2, the J gene TRBJ1-1; 12 bases agree with TRBD1. V shed 7 bases and J 3 bases; nucleotides not matched to a gene: 9. This CDR3 is built from 16 residues. Looked up from germline, CDR1 is LGHNA and CDR2 is YNFKEQ.

The V call is TRBV27, the J call TRBJ2-2, with D unclear. This CDR3 spans 13 amino acids. Deletions cut 0 bases from V and 8 bases from J, with 7 bases between. Germline CDR1 and CDR2: MNHEY and SMNVEV (reference sequence). The CDR3 bases are TGTGCCAGCAGTTTATCTTTGGGTGGGGAGCTGTTTTTT. Its protein is CASSLSLGGELFF.

V is TRBV9 and J is TRBJ2-1; 10 bases align to TRBD2. The CDR3 is 16 residues long. V shed 0 bases and J 7 bases; nucleotides not matched to a gene: 7. Looked up from germline, CDR1 is SGDLS and CDR2 is YYNGEE. The CDR3 nucleotides are TGTGCCAGCAGCGTAGCTGGTCTAGCGGGAGTAAATGAGCAGTTCTTC. This gives the protein CASSVAGLAGVNEQFF. The full variable domain, with the rest looked up from reference TRBV9 and TRBJ2-1, is DSGVTQTPKHLITATGQRVTLRCSPRSGDLSVYWYQQSLDQGLQFLIQYYNGEERAKGNILERFSAQQFPDLHSELNLSSLELGDSALYFCASSVAGLAGVNEQFFGPGTRLTVL.

The chain uses TRBV7-6 and TRBJ2-1; the match to TRBD1 covers 10 bases. Germline V CDR1 and CDR2: SGHVS, FNYEAQ. The CDR3 sequence is 18 residues long. The V segment lost 2 bases and the J segment 5 bases; nucleotides outside the gene matches: 12. CDR3 sequence reads: CASSLSLTWDRGHNEQFF. The CDR3 DNA follows: TGTGCCAGCAGCTTATCGCTCACCTGGGACAGGGGTCACAATGAGCAGTTCTTC.

There are a few counts of this clonotype. The V gene is TRBV5-4, the J gene TRBJ2-1; D call uncertain. The CDR3 length is 11 residues. Trimming removed 4 bases from V and 7 bases from J, with 6 bases in between. Germline V gives CDR1 SGHNT, CDR2 YYREEE (reference sequence). CDR3 in amino acids: CASSRANEQFF. In DNA, the CDR3 is TGTGCCAGCAGCCGGGCAAATGAGCAGTTCTTC. The complete variable domain, with remaining parts taken from reference TRBV5-4 and TRBJ2-1, reads ETGVTQSPTHLIKTRGQQVTLRCSSQSGHNTVSWYQQALGQGPQFIFQYYREEENGRGNFPPRFSGLQFPNYSSELNVNALELDDSALYLCASSRANEQFFGPGTRLTVL.

CDR3 sequence: CASMGSSSYNEQFF. The CDR3 DNA reads TGTGCCAGCATGGGGTCGAGCTCCTACAATGAGCAGTTCTTC. The gene calls are TRBV6-2 or TRBV6-3 and TRBJ2-1; D is ambiguous. Trimming shortened V by 7 bases and J by 0 bases, and 10 bases separated the two germline ends. Germline CDR1 and CDR2: MNHEY and SVGEGT. The CDR3 runs to 14 residues.

The V call is TRBV5-4, the J call TRBJ2-3, with TRBD2 matching 9 bases. Losses at the gene ends were 7 bases for V and 2 bases for J; bases not matched to a gene: 11. This CDR3 comprises 16 residues. CDR1 SGHNT and CDR2 YYREEE come from the germline V gene (reference sequence). The CDR3 reads CASEHWASGTTDTQYF. CDR3 bases: TGTGCCAGCGAGCATTGGGCTAGCGGGACCACAGATACGCAGTATTTT.

The gene calls are TRBV11-2 and TRBJ2-1; 9 bases are a match to TRBD1. Germline CDR1 is SGHAT and CDR2 is FQNNGV. The CDR3 is 18 residues long. Trimming removed 4 bases from V and 8 bases from J; junction bases left unmatched: 18. CDR3 sequence (DNA): TGTGCCAGCAGCTATGACCCTCGTACAGGGGGCGAACGTCATGAGCAGTTCTTC. It codes for CASSYDPRTGGERHEQFF. Looking up the rest from reference TRBV11-2 and TRBJ2-1 gives the full variable domain: EAGVAQSPRYKIIEKRQSVAFWCNPISGHATLYWYQQILGQGPKLLIQFQNNGVVDDSQLPKDRFSAERLKGVDSTLKIQPAKLEDSAVYLCASSYDPRTGGERHEQFFGPGTRLTVL.

The chain has TRBV7-4 and TRBJ1-4, with TRBD1 as a possible D gene (6 bases). The CDR3 runs to 19 residues. V was cut by 5 bases and J by 0 bases, with 22 bases left in between. Germline CDR1 reads SGHVT; CDR2 reads SQSDAQ. CDR3 nucleotide sequence: TGTGCCAGCAGCCCTAGATATGCACAGGGAGCTGCAACTAATGAAAAACTGTTTTTT. Its protein is CASSPRYAQGAATNEKLFF.

The genes are TRBV28 and TRBJ1-2, with D unclear. V lost 5 bases and J lost 0, with 16 bases in between. From germline, CDR1 is MDHEN and CDR2 SYDVKM. The CDR3 has 16 amino acids. The CDR3 reads CASSPLTSDTNYGYTF. CDR3 coding DNA: TGTGCCAGCAGTCCCCTTACCAGCGACACTAACTATGGCTACACCTTC.

This clonotype was picked up a small number of times. The rearrangement links TRBV7-9 to TRBJ2-7, with D unresolved. The CDR3 has 12 amino acids. Per germline, CDR1 SEHNR and CDR2 FQNEAQ (reference sequence). Trimming took off 1 base at V and 7 bases at J, with 8 bases between the two ends. CDR3 bases: TGTGCCAGCAGCTTAGGATTCGGGGAGCAGTACTTC. Protein sequence: CASSLGFGEQYF.

This rearrangement joins TRBV4-2 to TRBJ2-1; D remains ambiguous. Germline assignment: CDR1 LGHNA and CDR2 YNFKEQ. V gave up 0 bases and J gave up 4 bases, with 16 bases separating them. This CDR3 has 17 amino acids. CDR3 sequence (DNA): TGTGCCAGCAGCCAAGAAGTTGGGATCACCGCATACAATGAGCAGTTCTTC. Translation: CASSQEVGITAYNEQFF.

This clonotype came up a few times. The V and J genes are TRBV7-6 and TRBJ1-2; 7 nucleotides match TRBD1. CDR3 length equals 14 residues. Germline lookup yields CDR1 SGHVS and CDR2 FNYEAQ. Trimming at V came to 1 base and at J to 3 bases, leaving 2 bases not matched to a gene. The CDR3 region has the DNA TGTGCCAGCAGCTTAGGCAGGGGGGACTATGGCTACACCTTC. This sequence encodes CASSLGRGDYGYTF. Looking up the rest from reference TRBV7-6 and TRBJ1-2 gives the full variable domain: GAGVSQSPRYKVTKRGQDVALRCDPISGHVSLYWYRQALGQGPEFLTYFNYEAQQDKSGLPNDRFSAERPEGSISTLTIQRTEQRDSAMYRCASSLGRGDYGYTFGSGTRLTVV.

This clonotype was observed a handful of times. This chain links TRBV11-2 with TRBJ2-1; D is possibly TRBD1 (5 bases). This CDR3 is 13 amino acids long. V was cut by 1 base and J by 7 bases, with 8 bases left in between. CDR1 SGHAT and CDR2 FQNNGV come from the germline V gene. The CDR3 sequence: CASSLAGFNEQFF. In DNA, the CDR3 is TGTGCCAGCAGCTTAGCAGGGTTTAATGAGCAGTTCTTC.

The chain links TRBV5-6 to TRBJ1-1, with D uncertain. This CDR3 is built from 15 residues. V was trimmed by 4 bases and J by 6 bases, leaving 19 bases between them. Germline assignment: CDR1 SGHDT and CDR2 YYEEEE. This CDR3 is CASSQYREGGPEAFF. Here the CDR3 DNA reads TGTGCCAGCAGCCAATACCGTGAGGGCGGTCCTGAAGCTTTCTTT.

This clonotype was counted only a few times. This chain joins TRBV7-6 and TRBJ1-1; D may be TRBD1 (6 bases). This CDR3 has 13 amino acids. Trimming took 3 bases from V and 7 from J, leaving 12 bases between them. Looked up from germline, CDR1 is SGHVS and CDR2 is FNYEAQ. Here the CDR3 reads CASSFREGVEAFF. CDR3 bases: TGTGCCAGCAGCTTCCGCGAGGGGGTTGAAGCTTTCTTT.

This chain uses TRBV29-1 with TRBJ2-1; 7 bases line up with TRBD1. V shed 5 bases and J 0 bases; nucleotides not matched to a gene: 10. This CDR3 has 16 residues. Germline V lookup: CDR1 SQVTM, CDR2 ANQGSEA. CDR3 nucleotide sequence: TGCAGCGTTCTAGAAACGACAGGGAGCTCCTACAATGAGCAGTTCTTC. Translating it yields CSVLETTGSSYNEQFF.

The chain uses TRBV7-8 and TRBJ2-7; D is tentatively TRBD1 or TRBD2 (5 bases each). V was pared by 4 bases and J by 2 bases, with 15 bases between. The CDR3 is made up of 15 amino acids. Germline V gene sequence: CDR1 SGHVS, CDR2 FQNEAQ. CDR3 sequence (DNA): TGTGCCAGCAGCTCGGACCCGGGACGGCCCTACGAGCAGTACTTC. Translation: CASSSDPGRPYEQYF.

The gene calls are TRBV15 and TRBJ2-4; 9 nucleotides match TRBD1. The CDR3 loop spans 15 amino acids. The V gene's germline CDR1 is LNHNV and CDR2 YYDKDF (reference sequence). V gave up 1 base and J gave up 6 bases; unmatched junction bases: 4. The DNA for the CDR3 is TGTGCCACCAGCAGAGGCCTGGACAGGGGAAACATTCAGTACTTC. It translates to CATSRGLDRGNIQYF.

The rearrangement uses TRBV7-4 and TRBJ2-5; TRBD2 agrees at 10 bases. J was trimmed by 4 bases and V by 10 bases; bases with no gene match: 12. Germline-derived CDR1 and CDR2 are SGHVT and SQSDAQ. CDR3 size: 15 residues. CDR3 coding DNA: TGTGCCACCTTGAAAATACTAGCGGGACGAGAGACCCAGTACTTC. Its translation: CATLKILAGRETQYF.

The chain employs TRBV29-1 and TRBJ1-2; the match to TRBD1 covers 7 bases. Per germline, CDR1 SQVTM and CDR2 ANQGSEA. This CDR3 region has 13 residues. V was clipped by 3 bases and J by 8 bases; unmatched bases: 9. The CDR3 here is CSVERQGGLGYTF. CDR3 nucleotides: TGCAGCGTTGAGAGGCAGGGGGGGTTGGGCTACACCTTC.

This clonotype showed up many times. The genes are TRBV7-2 and TRBJ1-2; 8 bases line up with TRBD1. The CDR3 length is 16 residues. Germline V gene data show CDR1 as SGHTA and CDR2 as FQGNSA. The J segment lost 0 bases and the V segment lost 0 bases, leaving 3 bases of the junction unmatched. DNA of the CDR3: TGTGCCAGCAGCTTAGCGAAGGACAGGGCTAACTATGGCTACACCTTC. Amino acids: CASSLAKDRANYGYTF.

The rearrangement uses TRBV7-8 and TRBJ2-3; 8 bases are a match to TRBD1. CDR1 is SGHVS, CDR2 FQNEAQ, per germline. The CDR3 has 15 amino acids. The junction had 7 bases not matched to a gene; V was cut back by 5 bases and J by 3 bases. CDR3 protein: CASSADRDRTDTQYF. CDR3 sequence (DNA): TGTGCCAGCAGCGCGGACAGGGATAGGACAGATACGCAGTATTTT.

This clonotype was seen only a few times. V and J are TRBV15 and TRBJ2-7; 8 nucleotides agree with TRBD1. V lost 0 bases, J lost 2 bases, and 0 bases stayed unmatched. Germline V gives CDR1 LNHNV, CDR2 YYDKDF (reference sequence). This CDR3 region has 14 residues. CDR3 bases: TGTGCCACCAGCAGAGAACAGGGGGCCTACGAGCAGTACTTC. Protein: CATSREQGAYEQYF. Based on the CDR3 plus reference TRBV15 and TRBJ2-7, the full variable domain is DAMVIQNPRYQVTQFGKPVTLSCSQTLNHNVMYWYQQKSSQAPKLLFHYYDKDFNNEADTPDNFQSRRPNTSFCFLDIRSPGLGDTAMYLCATSREQGAYEQYFGPGTRLTVT.

The chain combines TRBV28 with TRBJ1-5; 8 bases are shared with TRBD1. V lost 7 bases, J lost 1 base, and 6 bases stayed unmatched. This CDR3 is built from 15 residues. Per the germline V gene, CDR1 is MDHEN and CDR2 is SYDVKM. CDR3 region: CASKQGARSNQPQHF. In nucleotides, the CDR3 is TGTGCCAGCAAGCAGGGGGCGCGCAGCAATCAGCCCCAGCATTTT. Using reference TRBV28 and TRBJ1-5 for the parts outside the CDR3, the full variable domain is DVKVTQSSRYLVKRTGEKVFLECVQDMDHENMFWYRQDPGLGLRLIYFSYDVKMKEKGDIPEGYSVSREKKERFSLILESASTNQTSMYLCASKQGARSNQPQHFGDGTRLSIL.

The table lists this clonotype with many counts. The rearrangement joins TRBV7-2 to TRBJ2-1, with 11 bases aligning to TRBD2. From germline, CDR1 is SGHTA and CDR2 FQGNSA. The CDR3 consists of 14 residues. J gave up 5 bases and V 4 bases, and 1 base lay outside the gene matches. CDR3 in amino acids: CASSSGLADNEQFF. As DNA, the CDR3 is TGTGCCAGCAGCTCGGGACTAGCGGACAATGAGCAGTTCTTC.

CDR3 region: CASSTLTSFTGELFF. CDR3 nucleotides: TGTGCCAGCAGTACCCTGACTAGTTTCACCGGGGAGCTGTTTTTT. This rearrangement joins TRBV27 to TRBJ2-2, with a possible D match to TRBD2 (6 bases). The CDR3 has 15 residues. Between the trimmed V and J ends, which lost 5 bases and 4 bases, there was a span of 14 bases. Germline V gene sequence: CDR1 MNHEY, CDR2 SMNVEV (reference sequence).

This sequence joins TRBV6-4 and TRBJ2-2; the D is unclear. Trimming shortened V by 2 bases and J by 8 bases, and 9 bases separated the two germline ends. The germline CDR1 and CDR2 sequences are MRHNA and SNTAGT. This CDR3 comprises 13 residues. CDR3: CASSDRDGGELFF. The CDR3 DNA sequence: TGTGCCAGCAGTGACAGAGACGGAGGGGAGCTGTTTTTT.